This entry lists 24 T cell receptor beta chains sequenced from one sample in a study of metastatic and nonmetastatic thyroid tumors. TCRdb recomputed clones from the PCR reads via MiXCR. The sample yields 15,000 to 18,000 clones, around 25% seen once. Nobody among the patients had been given any treatment before thyroid surgery. Sequencing used tumor tissue. The source is a female donor with papillary thyroid cancer or a benign thyroid nodule (not recorded which). Some clones in this sample may be carry-over from other donors' samples.

There are a few counts of this clone. V gene TRBV19 combines with J gene TRBJ2-5; D possibly corresponds to TRBD1 (5 bases). Germline values: CDR1 LNHDA, CDR2 SQIVND (reference sequence). This CDR3 comprises 15 residues. Trimming removed 0 bases at V and 4 bases at J, with 12 bases between. The CDR3 sequence: CASSIEGGRGETQYF. The CDR3 nucleotides are TGTGCCAGTAGTATAGAAGGTGGAAGGGGAGAGACCCAGTACTTC. Drawing the rest from reference TRBV19 and TRBJ2-5, the complete variable domain is DGGITQSPKYLFRKEGQNVTLSCEQNLNHDAMYWYRQDPGQGLRLIYYSQIVNDFQKGDIAEGYSVSREKKESFPLTVTSAQKNPTAFYLCASSIEGGRGETQYFGPGTRLLVL.

This clone showed up many times. The rearrangement joins TRBV6-1 to TRBJ2-3, with 8 bases that match TRBD1. Looked up from germline, CDR1 is MNHNS and CDR2 is SASEGT. This CDR3 comprises 13 residues. V shed 4 bases and J 13 bases; nucleotides not matched to a gene: 10. The CDR3 region is CASSADQGAREYF. Written as DNA, the CDR3 is TGTGCCAGCAGTGCGGATCAGGGGGCGCGGGAGTATTTT.

The CDR3 DNA follows: TGCGCCAGCAGCCAAGATCCCGAGACACACTATGGCTACACCTTC. Its translation is CASSQDPETHYGYTF. This sequence joins TRBV4-3 and TRBJ1-2; D not resolved. Trimming took 0 bases from V and 3 from J, leaving 11 bases between them. CDR3 length equals 15 residues. Per the germline V gene, CDR1 is LGHNA and CDR2 is YSLEER.

The chain links TRBV20-1 to TRBJ2-7, with D unresolved. Per germline, CDR1 DFQATT and CDR2 SNEGSKA (reference sequence). The V end was cut by 5 bases, the J end by 3 bases, with 20 bases between. CDR3 length: 15 residues. The CDR3 DNA reads as TGCAGTGCTCATTCCCATGCGGCAAGGGTCTACGAGCAGTACTTC. Translated, it gives CSAHSHAARVYEQYF.

The rearrangement joins TRBV7-2 to TRBJ2-2, with D unclear. V was clipped by 2 bases and J by 5 bases, with 3 bases between them. The CDR3 has 12 amino acids. Germline lookup yields CDR1 SGHTA and CDR2 FQGNSA. CDR3 in amino acids: CASSLYTGELFF. The CDR3 region has the DNA TGTGCCAGCAGCTTATATACCGGGGAGCTGTTTTTT.

This clone was seen just once. The CDR3 sequence is CASSPSTSGNTGELFF. The CDR3 coding sequence is TGCGCCAGCAGCCCCAGTACTAGCGGGAACACCGGGGAGCTGTTTTTT. This chain joins TRBV5-1 and TRBJ2-2, with 8 bases lining up with TRBD2. V was clipped by 4 bases and J by 1 base; unmatched bases: 6. The germline gives CDR1 SGHRS, CDR2 YFSETQ. The CDR3 covers 16 residues.

The sample holds a few counts of this clone. The V gene is TRBV10-3, the J gene TRBJ2-7, with D unresolved. Germline values: CDR1 ENHRY, CDR2 SYGVKD. V gave up 5 bases and J gave up 2 bases, with 13 bases separating them. The CDR3 runs 14 residues. Here the CDR3 DNA reads TGTGCCATCAGTATCGACTCGACCACCTACGAGCAGTACTTC. Amino acid sequence: CAISIDSTTYEQYF.

In this sample, this clone turned up many times. The chain is built from TRBV20-1 and TRBJ2-1; 10 nucleotides match TRBD2. The CDR3 runs 12 residues. J lost 13 bases, V lost 2 bases, and 5 bases had no gene match. Germline values: CDR1 DFQATT, CDR2 SNEGSKA (reference sequence). CDR3 DNA: TGCAGTGCTAGACCCACTAGCGGGGTACAGTTCTTC. Protein sequence: CSARPTSGVQFF.

This clone came up many times. This chain uses TRBV2 with TRBJ2-1; TRBD2 aligns across 7 bases. The CDR3 totals 15 residues. The ends lost 7 bases at V and 7 bases at J; junction bases unmatched: 13. Per the germline V gene, CDR1 is SNHLY and CDR2 is FYNNEI. The chain's CDR3 is CASISRGGPGNEQFF. CDR3 DNA: TGTGCCAGCATTTCTCGGGGAGGGCCGGGGAATGAGCAGTTCTTC.

By share, this clone counts as medium-sized. For the CDR3, the DNA is TGTGCCAGCAGCTTGGAGGGACTAGCGACCGAGCAGTACTTC. Encoded protein: CASSLEGLATEQYF. The J gene is TRBJ2-7, the V gene TRBV11-2; 10 nucleotides agree with TRBD2. The CDR3 sequence is 14 residues long. V lost 3 bases, J lost 6 bases, and 5 bases stayed unmatched. Germline V lookup: CDR1 SGHAT, CDR2 FQNNGV.

This clone was seen at least ten times. The chain uses TRBV28 and TRBJ2-2, with 10 positions matching TRBD2. The CDR3 consists of 16 residues. V dropped 5 bases and J dropped 5; count of bases not matched to a gene: 8. Germline V gene lookup returns CDR1 MDHEN and CDR2 SYDVKM. CDR3 nucleotides: TGTGCCAGCAGTAATCCCGGACTAGCGGCGACCGGGGAGCTGTTTTTT. Protein product: CASSNPGLAATGELFF.

This clone was observed many times. Possible read error: a much larger clone is one base away. This same CDR3 is encoded by further DNA sequences in the sample. This chain links TRBV3-1 with TRBJ1-1, with 8 bases fitting TRBD1. CDR1 is LGHDT, CDR2 YNNKEL, per germline (reference sequence). Germline trimming cut 4 bases from V and 3 bases from J; bases unmatched to any gene: 4. This CDR3 spans 14 amino acids. The CDR3 nucleotides are TGTGCCAGCAGCCCTGGGACAGGTGACACTGAAGCTTTCTTT. It translates to CASSPGTGDTEAFF.

Judged by abundance, this clone is medium-sized. This chain connects TRBV5-1 to TRBJ2-2, with TRBD1 matching over 7 bases. V trimming: 0 bases; J trimming: 4 bases; junction bases outside the gene matches: 3. CDR3 length equals 15 residues. Looked up from germline, CDR1 is SGHRS and CDR2 is YFSETQ. Here the CDR3 reads CASSLVAGGTGELFF. The CDR3 DNA reads as TGCGCCAGCAGCTTGGTAGCAGGGGGCACCGGGGAGCTGTTTTTT.

In this sample, this clone turned up once. The chain uses TRBV18 and TRBJ1-1, with a weak D call TRBD1 (5 bases). Trimming removed 4 bases from V and 2 bases from J, with 11 bases in between. The length of the CDR3 is 14 residues. Germline V gives CDR1 KGHSH, CDR2 LQKENI. The CDR3 sequence is CASSLDRINTEAFF. In DNA form, the CDR3 reads TGTGCCAGCTCACTAGACAGAATTAACACTGAAGCTTTCTTT.

This clone is medium-sized in the sample. Written as DNA, the CDR3 is TGCGCCAGCAGGGGGGTAATTGGGCTAGCGGGAGTCAATGAGCAGTTCTTC. As protein: CASRGVIGLAGVNEQFF. The chain has TRBV10-2 and TRBJ2-1; 10 bases map to TRBD2. After removal of 6 bases from V and 6 bases from J, the junction contained 14 bases not matched to a gene. This CDR3 region has 17 residues. Germline CDR1 and CDR2: WSHSY and SAAADI.

This clone was observed a few times. This chain uses TRBV27 with TRBJ1-1; D is undetermined. Per the germline V gene, CDR1 is MNHEY and CDR2 is SMNVEV (reference sequence). CDR3 size: 13 residues. V was pared by 6 bases and J by 4 bases, with 12 bases between. The CDR3 bases are TGTGCCAGCAGATTGATGGGAGGCACTGAAGCTTTCTTT. Residues: CASRLMGGTEAFF.

This clone was seen at least ten times. The V gene is TRBV18, the J gene TRBJ2-7; 8 bases are shared with TRBD2. Germline V gene lookup returns CDR1 KGHSH and CDR2 LQKENI. Trimming at V came to 3 bases and at J to 0 bases, leaving 10 bases not matched to a gene. The CDR3 is made up of 17 amino acids. Here the CDR3 reads CASSPYLAGRSSYEQYF. The CDR3 bases are TGTGCCAGCTCACCCTACCTAGCGGGCCGCAGCTCCTACGAGCAGTACTTC.

The chain couples TRBV11-2 to TRBJ2-1; 14 positions match TRBD2. The V gene's germline CDR1 is SGHAT and CDR2 FQNNGV. Unmatched junction bases numbered 16, after V lost 6 bases and J lost 0 bases. CDR3 length equals 21 residues. CDR3 residues: CASSRSPGLAGVSSSYNEQFF. Here the CDR3 DNA reads TGTGCCAGCAGTAGATCGCCGGGACTAGCGGGAGTGTCGAGCTCCTACAATGAGCAGTTCTTC.

In this sample, this clone turned up many times. The V call is TRBV6-1, the J call TRBJ2-1; 9 nucleotides agree with TRBD2. CDR1 is MNHNS, CDR2 SASEGT, per germline. The CDR3 is made up of 14 amino acids. After removal of 6 bases from V and 6 bases from J, the junction contained 6 bases not matched to a gene. The CDR3 sequence: CASSVAGEGNEQFF. The DNA of the CDR3 is TGTGCCAGCAGCGTAGCGGGAGAGGGCAATGAGCAGTTCTTC.

The V and J genes are TRBV11-2 and TRBJ2-2; D remains unclear. Trimming pared 1 base from V and 10 bases from J, leaving 13 bases between. CDR3 length: 14 amino acids. Germline CDR1 is SGHAT and CDR2 is FQNNGV. CDR3 nucleotide sequence: TGTGCCAGCAGCTTAGTTGGTGGAAGTACGGAGCTGTTTTTT. It is translated as CASSLVGGSTELFF.

The gene calls are TRBV20-1 and TRBJ2-1; possibly TRBD1 or TRBD2 for D (5 bases each). CDR1 is DFQATT, CDR2 SNEGSKA, per germline (reference sequence). The CDR3 has 16 amino acids. The ends were cut back, 6 bases at V and 4 bases at J, with 22 bases in the middle. The CDR3: CSARGLGLGRYNEQFF. CDR3 nucleotide sequence: TGCAGTGCGCGTGGTCTTGGGTTGGGACGGTACAATGAGCAGTTCTTC.

This clone was counted between two and nine times. The chain has TRBV28 and TRBJ1-4, with D maybe TRBD1 (5 bases). V lost 3 bases and J 8 bases, leaving 13 bases between the germline ends. CDR3 length equals 14 residues. Looked up from germline, CDR1 is MDHEN and CDR2 is SYDVKM. The CDR3 coding sequence is TGTGCCAGCAGTTTGAGCGCAGGGCCCGAAAAACTGTTTTTT. Protein sequence: CASSLSAGPEKLFF.

The V gene is TRBV5-1, the J gene TRBJ1-4; no firm D call. The germline gives CDR1 SGHRS, CDR2 YFSETQ. This CDR3 has 16 amino acids. V gave up 2 bases and J gave up 3 bases, with 14 bases separating them. CDR3 DNA: TGCGCCAGCAGCTTACCTGGCTTGAGTGCTAATGAAAAACTGTTTTTT. Its protein is CASSLPGLSANEKLFF.

In regard to this clone: One base away lies a much larger clone, so this may be a sequencing read error. The V call is TRBV6-2 or TRBV6-3, the J call TRBJ1-5; D is unclear. The CDR3 contains 13 residues. Germline CDR1 and CDR2: MNHEY and SVGEGT. This chain's CDR3 is CASIYSSNQPQHF. In DNA, the CDR3 is TGTGCCAGCATTTACAGCAGCAATCAGCCCCAGCATTTT.